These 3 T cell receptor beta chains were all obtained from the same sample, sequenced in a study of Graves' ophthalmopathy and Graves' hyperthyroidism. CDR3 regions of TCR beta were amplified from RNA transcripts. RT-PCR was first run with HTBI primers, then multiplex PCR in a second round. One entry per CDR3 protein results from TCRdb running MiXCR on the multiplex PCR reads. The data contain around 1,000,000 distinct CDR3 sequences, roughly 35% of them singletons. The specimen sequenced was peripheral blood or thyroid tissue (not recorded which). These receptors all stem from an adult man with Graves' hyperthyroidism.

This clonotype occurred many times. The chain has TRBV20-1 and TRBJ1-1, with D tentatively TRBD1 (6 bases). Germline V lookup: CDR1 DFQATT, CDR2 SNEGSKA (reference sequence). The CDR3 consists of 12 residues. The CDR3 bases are TGCAGATTGGCCAGGGACATCACTGAAGCTTTCTTT. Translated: CRLARDITEAFF.

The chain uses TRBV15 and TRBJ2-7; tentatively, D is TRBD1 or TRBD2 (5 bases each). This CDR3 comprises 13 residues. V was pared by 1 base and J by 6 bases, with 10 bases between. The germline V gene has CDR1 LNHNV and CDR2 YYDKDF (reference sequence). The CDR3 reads CATSRVEGTEQYF. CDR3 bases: TGTGCCACCAGCAGAGTAGAGGGGACCGAGCAGTACTTC.

The CDR3: CASSSRTAMNTEAFF. CDR3 in DNA: TGTGCCAGCAGCTCGCGGACAGCCATGAACACTGAAGCTTTCTTT. The V call is TRBV9, the J call TRBJ1-1; D possibly corresponds to TRBD1 (6 bases). Trimming took off 4 bases at V and 0 bases at J, with 13 bases between the two ends. The germline CDR1 and CDR2 sequences are SGDLS and YYNGEE. The CDR3 is made up of 15 amino acids.